This T cell receptor (beta chain) was observed in a study of cytomegalovirus exposure and HLA in healthy donors (dated by TCRdb to 2016 to 2017). Study-wide context: An earlier analysis of roughly 500 of the donors reported 250 to 350 Gb of sequence data and about 120 million unique TCR beta sequences obtained from about 200 million T cells. In addition to the first cohort of approximately 670 subjects, a separate validation cohort of approximately 110 different subjects was used. Of the 398 genotyped donors, 65% to 90% fell in the genetic ancestry cluster associated with self-reported Caucasian donors. Using immunosequencing, the study profiled T cell repertoires from approximately 700 subjects and related those repertoires to cytomegalovirus serostatus. Approximately 300 gigabases of sequencing data and around 85 million unique TCR sequences made up an early release that covered several hundred HLA-typed donors. To study patterns of TCR occurrence, a later analysis re-analyzed previously published TCR beta repertoires from around 660 donors and added high-resolution HLA genotyping. In a later genetic analysis, genome-wide SNP genotypes for about 65% of the roughly 700 donors were used, and that subset was treated as a discovery cohort. HLA typing included class I and class II loci at four-digit resolution. The later analysis used no new phenotypic data to find candidate immune exposures, relying instead on TCR beta sequences and their occurrence across donors. About five DR-DQ haplotypes were treated as single units for association and clustering because of strong linkage in the cohort. All discovery cohort repertoires had been generated using a single sequencing platform. Typing coverage varied by locus: roughly 629-630 donors for A, B, C, DRB1 and DQB1; approximately 500 for DQA1; nearly 610 for DPA1; some 470 for DPB1. An earlier analysis of fewer than 700 of the donors applied high-throughput TCR beta sequencing to assess whether each TCR beta V gene segment acted as functional or pseudogenic. High-throughput TCR immunosequencing, statistical association of individual TCRs with disease status, and machine learning were combined to predict cytomegalovirus infection status. The study was designed to test whether signatures of past pathogen exposure could be identified by cataloging public T cell receptors. Across under 500 genotyped donors of the cohort, an average of about 220,000 unique TCR beta nucleotide sequences per donor were sequenced, and around 20% of those sequences were non-productive. Donor age, sex, ethnicity and CMV serostatus were collected together with the repertoire data. Summary of the overall study and its limitations: A total of roughly 160 TCR beta chains were listed by the study as associated with cytomegalovirus. Only TCR beta chains were sequenced in this cohort, and the absence of alpha or paired-chain data limited detectable features. Because the 87-base-pair reads could not distinguish some IMGT-functional V segments, including TRBV6-2 and TRBV6-3, those segments were excluded. A group of highly shared sequence variants was considered likely to be a technical artifact of the sequencing pipeline. At a false discovery rate of 0.05, a later analysis linked 15,000 to 20,000 TCR beta sequences to specific HLA alleles. Because HLA typing was unavailable for some donors at each locus, only the typed subset was used in association tests. Three of the identified cytomegalovirus-associated TCR beta chains were confirmed in vitro to be specific for cytomegalovirus antigens. Most TCR sequences were observed very rarely across donors, whereas some public TCRs were present in many individuals. Immune exposure information for the cohort was limited to CMV serostatus. Strong co-occurrence of HLA alleles, especially DR and DQ, made assigning TCR associations to individual alleles difficult. An association between a missense DCLRE1C variant and V-gene and J-gene trimming of TCR beta chains was found in a later genetic analysis and replicated in an independent cohort. An earlier analysis of roughly 570 of the donors showed that most TCR beta V segments appeared in productive rearrangements either about 87% or about 30% of the time, which broadly matched IMGT annotations. In a later analysis, several top co-occurrence clusters were reported to appear linked to parvovirus B19, influenza, CMV and Epstein-Barr virus. The authors suggested that the approach could potentially be generalized to other disease states and immunological phenotypes. A further reported finding was that TCR beta sequences accurately predicted the HLA-A and HLA-B alleles for most subjects in the first cohort. Roughly uniform sequencing depth across donors was assumed in presence/absence analyses, although this assumption may not hold. Because counts were too low, 15 or so rarely observed V segments, including chromosome 9 orphons, were excluded from the earlier analysis of around 590 of the donors. Cytomegalovirus status was reported to be diagnosed by the classifier with high specificity and sensitivity in both the original and validation cohorts. Linkage disequilibrium might explain the correlated functional status among segregating V segments, but an unknown experimental factor could not be excluded. A later analysis found that most CMV-associated TCR beta chains appeared HLA-restricted, with HLA associations seemingly driven largely by CMV exposure. In a later genetic analysis, fewer N-insertions in productive TCRs were reported among donors in an Asian-associated ancestry cluster than the roughly 710-donor mean. In a later analysis, TCR association rates were found to vary across HLA loci, with the most associated TCRs seen for DRB1 alleles and the fewest for HLA-C alleles. Compared with equally common non-associated chains, HLA-associated TCR beta chains in a later analysis were more clonally expanded and had lower generation probabilities.

Points on this clone: Its specific antigen is unknown.

Trimming leaves V shorter by 0 bases and J shorter by 2 bases, with the junction holding 5 bases beyond the gene matches. Reading from cysteine to phenylalanine, the CDR3 counts 16 amino acids. Kept here is only the CDR3 DNA, which spans 48 bases and is read in frame from base 1. For CDR1 and CDR2, the germline V gene lists MNHEY and SVGAGI. Library generation was performed with the immunoSEQ multiplex PCR assay. For the multiplex PCR, a mixture combining 60 forward primers for TCR Vbeta segments and 13 reverse primers for TCR Jbeta segments was used. A multiplex PCR assay on genomic DNA amplified the CDR3 region of rearranged TCR beta genes. The Illumina HiSeq System was used to sequence the amplified TCR beta libraries as 87-base-pair reads. Regarding the original processing steps: In a later analysis, 77 million or so unique TCR beta chains were counted across the roughly 610 repertoires, and some 10 million of these chains were shared by at least two donors. To remove PCR and sequencing errors, raw reads were error-corrected and collapsed into unique sequences using a nearest-neighbor algorithm that merged closely related sequences. To assign V, D and J gene segments, CDR3 sequences were aligned to IMGT reference sequences. For a sequence to be retained, a match of at least six nucleotides to both a V gene segment and a J gene segment was required. Rearrangements were called productive when the CDR3 lacked stop codons and stayed in frame with V and J; all others were non-productive. Following IMGT convention, CDR3 was defined as the stretch from the second conserved V-encoded cysteine to the conserved J-encoded phenylalanine. Sequences without an unambiguous match to a single V gene segment were excluded from the earlier analysis of approximately 600 of the donors. In an earlier analysis of approximately 550 of the donors, V segments were called functional above 56.7% productive rearrangements and were called segregating when the between-donor standard deviation exceeded 5%. A statistical classification framework was built for diagnosing cytomegalovirus status from the catalog of TCR beta chain sequences. In a later analysis, V and J genes were assigned by comparing TCR nucleotide sequences against IMGT/GENE-DB human TR gene sequences. A later analysis assigned CDR3 sequences and most-parsimonious VDJ recombination scenarios with the TCRdist pipeline. In a later analysis, every TCR beta chain was defined by the combination of its CDR3 amino acid sequence and its V-gene family, and reads without a unique V-gene family were dropped. In a later analysis, fewer than 650 highly shared, low-generation-probability nucleotide sequences were removed to address suspected cross-contamination and a sequencing artifact. In a later analysis, a clonal expansion index for each public chain was calculated from normalized within-repertoire ranks of inferred template counts. In a later analysis, generation probabilities were computed with a VDJ recombination model fitted to out-of-frame rearrangements, and the resulting probabilities were checked against IGoR. Hypergeometric tests were used in a later analysis to score TCR-TCR, TCR-HLA and TCR-CMV co-occurrence, with a repertoire-size bias correction applied to the TCR pairs. A later analysis estimated false discovery rates by permuting HLA or CMV assignments 20 times. In a later analysis, co-occurring TCRs were grouped with DBSCAN, and TCRdist sequence similarity was added when clustering was performed within HLA-allele-positive subsets. Repertoires with fewer than 30,000 or more than 120,000 public chains were left out of co-occurrence clustering, as were a handful of repertoires with anomalous nucleotide sharing. TCRdb obtained this table from immuneACCESS and retained in-frame rearrangements with V and J assigned. These tables miss some clones; where compared with another copy, unresolved V genes account for less than half of the shortfall, and the remainder is unexplained. The V and J calls and the clone size are those of that table, but D and trimming were determined from the DNA. The sample table holds some 33,000 clones. 4.5% to 6% of the sample is in the top ten clones.

In total, 630 or so healthy bone marrow donors made up the cohort. All cohort members were sampled while nominally healthy, although unrecorded immune exposures were likely present. The donor was CMV seronegative and was included in the group of about 350 seronegative cohort members. Each donor provided a peripheral blood sample, and peripheral blood mononuclear cells were used for TCR beta sequencing. The Qiagen DNeasy Blood Extraction Kit was used to extract genomic DNA from the blood cell samples. The V gene is TRBV6-5 and the J gene is TRBJ2-7, with TRBD1 identical over 9 junction bases. The specimen was PBMCs. This clonotype was sampled from a female donor in good health and CMV-seronegative. This receptor has the CDR3 CASSYSMGQGTYEQYF. Read as DNA, the sequence is TGTGCCAGCAGTTACTCGATGGGACAGGGAACCTACGAGCAGTACTTC.